This T cell receptor beta chain originates from a study of beta chain features in type 1 diabetes. The investigators reverse transcribed all of the isolated RNA, so they sequenced expressed TCRB transcripts. Regulatory, naive and central memory T cell samples averaged approximately 3.5 million reads. Some clones are missing from TCRdb's copy, which holds only in-frame ones; the method was immunoSEQ multiplex PCR. The sample carries under 500,000 clones, around 28% recorded once. V lost 9 bases and J lost 6, with 12 bases in between. Germline assignment: CDR1 MNHNY and CDR2 SVGAGI (reference sequence). CDR3 length: 11 residues. About 120 mL of blood, on average, came from one heparinised draw per donor. Comment on this clone: The antigen is not known.

Study findings and constraints: For type 1 diabetes patients, VDJ junctions showed fewer insertions and more deletions. TCRB CDR3 length was moderately but significantly reduced in all four CD4+ subsets of Type 1 diabetes patients.

The TCR originated in a man younger than 35 in good health. The gene calls are TRBV6-6 and TRBJ2-7, with D uncertain. Sequencing was performed on naive CD4+ T cells from blood. CDR3 bases: TGTGCCAGTGATAAATCGGGCGAGCAGTACTTC. It translates to CASDKSGEQYF.